A single sample is the source of the 9 T cell receptor beta chains below, sequenced in a study of blood T cell repertoires in COVID-19. Produced via immunoSEQ multiplex PCR; TCRdb's table is partial and in-frame only. This table holds roughly 430,000 clones, roughly 86% found once. Material: PBMCs or T cells enriched from blood (not recorded which). These receptors were collected from a middle-aged woman with acute COVID-19.

This chain connects TRBV7-6 to TRBJ2-1; 13 nucleotides match TRBD2. The ends lost 5 bases at V and 1 base at J; junction bases unmatched: 8. Germline V gives CDR1 SGHVS, CDR2 FNYEAQ. There are 18 residues in the CDR3. The CDR3 bases are TGTGCCAGCAGCCGCAGAGGGACTAGCGGGACATCCTACAATGAGCAGTTCTTC. Residues: CASSRRGTSGTSYNEQFF.

The CDR3 region has the DNA TGCGCCAGCAGCTTGGAACAGGGGGAAGAGACCCAGTACTTC. Encoded protein: CASSLEQGEETQYF. The V call is TRBV5-1, the J call TRBJ2-5, with 8 bases identical to TRBD1. Germline-derived CDR1 and CDR2 are SGHRS and YFSETQ. V was pared by 0 bases and J by 3 bases, with 1 base of the junction left unmatched. The CDR3 has 14 residues.

The CDR3 protein is CASSPTAGGTEAFF. The DNA of the CDR3 is TGTGCCAGCAGTCCTACGGCCGGGGGAACTGAAGCTTTCTTT. The chain links TRBV6-5 to TRBJ1-1; D perhaps matches TRBD1 (5 bases). Trimming cost V 5 bases and J 5 bases, with 15 bases left between them. CDR1 and CDR2 from the germline V gene are MNHEY and SVGAGI. This CDR3 has 14 residues.

V and J are TRBV12-3 or TRBV12-4 and TRBJ1-1; D call uncertain. Trimming shortened V by 2 bases and J by 4 bases, and 8 bases separated the two germline ends. The CDR3 is 13 amino acids. In nucleotides, the CDR3 is TGTGCCAGCAGTTTAAGGAGGGCCACTGAAGCTTTCTTT. Protein sequence: CASSLRRATEAFF.

The genes are TRBV12-3 or TRBV12-4 and TRBJ1-2; no clear D gene. The CDR3 consists of 13 residues. With 0 bases removed from V and 8 bases from J, the gap between germline ends came to 10 bases. The DNA of the CDR3 is TGTGCCAGCAGTTTAGCGGCAGGTGAGGGCTACACCTTC. This gives the protein CASSLAAGEGYTF.

V gene TRBV23-1 combines with J gene TRBJ1-1; D is uncertain. TRBV23-1 is recorded as an ORF, its role being uncertain. With 7 bases removed from V and 11 bases from J, the gap between germline ends came to 20 bases. The CDR3 consists of 13 residues. This chain's CDR3 is CASTQERCREAFF. The CDR3 bases are TGCGCCAGCACCCAGGAAAGGTGTCGAGAGGCTTTCTTT.

The gene calls are TRBV4-2 and TRBJ2-3; the match to TRBD2 covers 8 bases. Germline assignment: CDR1 LGHNA and CDR2 YNFKEQ. Losses at the gene ends were 0 bases for V and 7 bases for J; bases not matched to a gene: 15. The CDR3 contains 18 residues. The CDR3 DNA sequence: TGTGCCAGCAGCCAAGAGAGGGGACTAGGAGGACTACAGAATACGCAGTATTTT. This codes for CASSQERGLGGLQNTQYF.

This clone was recorded once. This chain's CDR3 is CASSVGWGGASNQPQHF. CDR3 nucleotides: TGTGCCAGCAGCGTAGGCTGGGGAGGGGCGAGCAATCAGCCCCAGCATTTT. The rearrangement uses TRBV9 and TRBJ1-5; a weak D match, TRBD1 (5 bases). CDR3 length equals 17 residues. V lost 0 bases and J lost 1, with 14 bases in between. The germline CDR1 and CDR2 sequences are SGDLS and YYNGEE. The full variable domain, with the rest looked up from reference TRBV9 and TRBJ1-5, is DSGVTQTPKHLITATGQRVTLRCSPRSGDLSVYWYQQSLDQGLQFLIQYYNGEERAKGNILERFSAQQFPDLHSELNLSSLELGDSALYFCASSVGWGGASNQPQHFGDGTRLSIL.

The gene calls are TRBV27 and TRBJ2-7; TRBD2 might be the D (7 bases). Germline CDR1 reads MNHEY; CDR2 reads SMNVEV (reference sequence). The CDR3 is made up of 17 amino acids. V was pared by 5 bases and J by 0 bases, with 20 bases between. The CDR3: CASSPIDWGGGSYEQYF. CDR3 DNA sequence: TGTGCCAGCAGTCCGATAGACTGGGGGGGCGGCTCCTACGAGCAGTACTTC.